The present T cell receptor (beta chain) was sequenced within a study of blood T cell repertoires in COVID-19 (TCRdb year 2020). A note on the overall study: Collaborator samples came from the United States, Italy and Spain and covered acute and convalescent phases of COVID-19. The prospective study material was composed of cDNA or gDNA derived from T cells, B-cell-depleted T cells, or PBMCs. Deeply sampled blood TCRbeta repertoires from subjects exposed to, actively infected with, or recovered from COVID-19 were included in the dataset. The repertoires were released in a freely available public database meant as a resource for research on the immune response to SARS-CoV-2. Samples were obtained from the ongoing ImmuneRACE study (first 160 participants) and from 950 to 1,500 subjects provided by 6 global collaborators. Nearly every sample came with metadata listing a de-identified subject ID, COVID-19 status, age in years and sex. Where available, HLA class I and class II types were taken from metadata supplied by the sample provider and were not determined by assay-based typing.

Inclusive of the bounding cysteine and phenylalanine, the CDR3 is 14 residues long. Left in the record is the CDR3 DNA by itself, 42 bases read in frame from the first base. V loses 5 bases, J loses 0 bases, and the germline ends lie 11 bases apart. The CDR1 and CDR2 encoded by the germline V gene are SGHRS and YFSETQ. On this clone: No antigen is known for it. The input lacks base qualities; no much larger clone sits a single base away.

The collaborating institutions used their own protocols to collect whole blood in K2EDTA tubes. Collaborator samples were shipped for TCRbeta analysis as frozen whole blood, isolated PBMCs, or DNA extracted from either sample type. Overall results and qualifications from the work: The quantity of clinical and demographic metadata differed by source and by participant and was supplied without curation.

TCRbeta CDR3 regions were amplified from genomic DNA by means of the immunoSEQ Assay, a bias-controlled multiplex PCR. As for the original processing: The number of nucleated cells in each sample was estimated by amplification of reference gene primers within the assay. To quantify the absolute abundance of each unique TCRbeta CDR3 rearrangement, sequence reads were collapsed and filtered. For each sample, productive Simpson clonality was calculated as the square root of Simpson's diversity index over productive rearrangements. In TCRdb, the immuneACCESS table is reduced to in-frame sequences with V and J assigned. These tables do not hold every clone; where another copy was compared, an unresolved V gene accounts for under half, and the others remain unexplained. The V and J calls and clone size are taken from that table; D and trimming were inferred from the DNA. In this sample the table shows under 300,000 clones, around nine tenths of which occur a single time. Jointly, the top ten make up less than 8.5% of the sample.

The specimen sequenced was peripheral blood. Recombination joined TRBV5-1 with TRBJ1-2; the D gene is unclear. This receptor was identified in a woman aged 65 to 85 with active or convalescent COVID-19. The CDR3 region has the sequence CASREEPANYGYTF. The nucleotide sequence is given as TGCGCCAGCAGAGAGGAGCCAGCTAACTATGGCTACACCTTC. Beyond the CDR3, the reference TRBV5-1 and TRBJ1-2 genes provide the residues; the full variable domain reads: KAGVTQTPRYLIKTRGQQVTLSCSPISGHRSVSWYQQTPGQGLQFLFEYFSETQRNKGNFPGRFSGRQFSNSRSEMNVSTLELGDSALYLCASREEPANYGYTFGSGTRLTVV.